What follows are 15 T cell receptor beta chains derived from one specimen sequenced in a study of blood T cell repertoires in COVID-19. Profiled with immunoSEQ multiplex PCR; TCRdb holds only in-frame clones, not every one. The sample holds about 250,000 clones; over 65% are singletons and the top ten take more than 2.5%. Sequencing was carried out using peripheral blood. The receptors here all came from a woman older than 75 with acute or convalescent COVID-19.

This clone was recorded only once. The chain has TRBV3-1 (or the pseudogene TRBV3-2) and TRBJ2-1, with 8 nucleotides matching TRBD2. Trimming at V came to 0 bases and at J to 10 bases, leaving 2 bases not matched to a gene. Germline V gene sequence: CDR1 LGHDT, CDR2 YNNKEL (reference sequence). The CDR3 is 13 residues long. CDR3 sequence: CASSQDGGGEQFF. The CDR3 DNA sequence: TGTGCCAGCAGCCAAGACGGCGGGGGGGAGCAGTTCTTC.

The chain is built from TRBV7-9 and TRBJ1-2, with unresolved D. Germline loops: CDR1 SEHNR, CDR2 FQNEAQ (reference sequence). Between the trimmed V and J ends, which lost 5 bases and 5 bases, there was a span of 9 bases. The CDR3 runs 12 residues. CDR3 sequence: CASSPEYYGYTF. CDR3 bases: TGTGCCAGCAGCCCCGAGTATTATGGCTACACCTTC.

The chain carries TRBV5-4 and TRBJ1-2, with TRBD1 as a possible D gene (6 bases). The germline gives CDR1 SGHNT, CDR2 YYREEE (reference sequence). V lost 4 bases and J lost 2, with 12 bases in between. The CDR3 length is 14 residues. As DNA, the CDR3 is TGTGCCAGCAGCCTTGGACAGCAAAACTATGGCTACACCTTC. Translation: CASSLGQQNYGYTF.

The chain joins TRBV14 to TRBJ2-5; D unresolved. With 2 bases removed from V and 1 base from J, the gap between germline ends came to 20 bases. Germline V lookup: CDR1 SGHDN, CDR2 FVKESK. The CDR3 has 18 amino acids. CDR3 in amino acids: CASSQLNHPGASQETQYF. The CDR3 coding sequence is TGTGCCAGCAGCCAACTCAATCACCCCGGAGCGAGCCAAGAGACCCAGTACTTC.

The chain couples TRBV7-2 to TRBJ2-4, with TRBD1 as a possible D gene (6 bases). This CDR3 is 15 amino acids long. Germline values: CDR1 SGHTA, CDR2 FQGNSA. V was trimmed by 1 base and J by 4 bases, leaving 11 bases between them. This chain's CDR3 is CASSLVTGFKNIQYF. In DNA, the CDR3 is TGTGCCAGCAGCTTAGTCACAGGGTTTAAAAACATTCAGTACTTC. Supplemented by reference TRBV7-2 and TRBJ2-4, the full variable domain reads GAGVSQSPSNKVTEKGKDVELRCDPISGHTALYWYRQSLGQGLEFLIYFQGNSAPDKSGLPSDRFSAERTGGSVSTLTIQRTQQEDSAVYLCASSLVTGFKNIQYFGAGTRLSVL.

This chain connects TRBV7-9 to TRBJ2-1, with 9 nucleotides matching TRBD2. This CDR3 contains 18 residues. Germline V gene sequence: CDR1 SEHNR, CDR2 FQNEAQ (reference sequence). Losses at the gene ends were 6 bases for V and 0 bases for J; bases not matched to a gene: 12. CDR3 nucleotides: TGTGCCAGCAGACGGCGGGGGGGCCTCCAACGCTCCTACAATGAGCAGTTCTTC. Protein product: CASRRRGGLQRSYNEQFF.

This clone has only one observation. The chain couples TRBV27 to TRBJ2-7; TRBD1 is a possible D gene (5 bases). In germline, CDR1 is MNHEY, CDR2 SMNVEV (reference sequence). V was shortened by 5 bases and J by 5 bases, with 19 bases between the two germline ends. The CDR3 has 15 residues. The CDR3 protein is CASSGRQGSSHEQYF. In nucleotides, the CDR3 is TGTGCCAGCAGTGGACGGCAGGGCTCTTCCCACGAGCAGTACTTC.

The rearrangement uses TRBV6-5 and TRBJ2-3; perhaps TRBD2 as D (6 bases). V was clipped by 6 bases and J by 4 bases, with 17 bases between them. Germline V lookup: CDR1 MNHEY, CDR2 SVGAGI. This CDR3 spans 15 amino acids. CDR3 nucleotides: TGTGCCAGCAGCCTTAGCGGAGAGGGAGCAGATACGCAGTATTTT. Translated, it gives CASSLSGEGADTQYF.

The chain has TRBV5-1 and TRBJ1-2; D may be TRBD1 (5 bases). CDR1 and CDR2 (germline): SGHRS, YFSETQ. The V gene lost 0 bases and the J gene lost 2 bases, with 11 bases spanning the gap. The CDR3 covers 15 residues. CDR3 sequence reads: CASSLGPQENYGYTF. The CDR3 DNA reads as TGCGCCAGCAGCTTGGGACCACAGGAAAACTATGGCTACACCTTC.

The CDR3 nucleotides read TGTGCCAGCTCATCCCACTACAATGAGCAGTTCTTC. Encoded protein: CASSSHYNEQFF. The rearrangement joins TRBV7-9 to TRBJ2-1, with D hard to call. CDR3 length equals 12 residues. The V gene lost 8 bases and the J gene lost 3 bases, with 8 bases spanning the gap. Germline lookup yields CDR1 SEHNR and CDR2 FQNEAQ (reference sequence).

This clone was detected many times. The rearrangement uses TRBV5-4 and TRBJ2-1; a possible D gene is TRBD2 (5 bases). Germline V gives CDR1 SGHNT, CDR2 YYREEE (reference sequence). The CDR3 has 15 residues. Trimming removed 1 base at V and 3 bases at J, with 11 bases between. CDR3: CASSLIERSYNEQFF. As DNA, the CDR3 is TGTGCCAGCAGCTTGATCGAGCGGAGCTACAATGAGCAGTTCTTC.

This clone was detected only once. This same CDR3 is encoded by further DNA sequences in the sample. The rearrangement uses TRBV18 and TRBJ2-7; D may be TRBD1 (5 bases). Germline V gene sequence: CDR1 KGHSH, CDR2 LQKENI. With 4 bases removed from V and 3 bases from J, the gap between germline ends came to 10 bases. The CDR3 contains 13 residues. As DNA, the CDR3 is TGTGCCAGCTCACGAGACAGAGACTACGAGCAGTACTTC. It encodes CASSRDRDYEQYF.

The chain combines TRBV27 with TRBJ1-2; a weak D match, TRBD1 (5 bases). The CDR3 is 14 residues long. The germline CDR1 and CDR2 sequences are MNHEY and SMNVEV (reference sequence). Trimming pared 1 base from V and 2 bases from J, leaving 8 bases between. CDR3 DNA sequence: TGTGCCAGCAGTTTATTTCCAGGGAACTATGGCTACACCTTC. Protein: CASSLFPGNYGYTF.

The rearrangement links TRBV10-1 to TRBJ1-1, with D maybe TRBD1 (5 bases). V lost 6 bases to trimming and J lost 3 bases, with 11 bases between them. The CDR3 sequence is 13 residues long. The germline V gene has CDR1 WNHNN and CDR2 SYGVQD (reference sequence). The CDR3 DNA reads as TGCGCCAGCAGGGAAGGGGTGGACACTGAAGCTTTCTTT. It translates to CASREGVDTEAFF.

This clone was seen many times. This chain connects TRBV5-1 to TRBJ1-6; 10 bases fit TRBD1. Germline values: CDR1 SGHRS, CDR2 YFSETQ. Trimming removed 1 base from V and 7 bases from J; junction bases left unmatched: 8. This CDR3 is 17 amino acids long. The CDR3 region has the DNA TGCGCCAGCAGCTTGATCGGGACAGGGGTGATCAATTCACCCCTCCACTTT. Protein: CASSLIGTGVINSPLHF. Variable domain in full (rest from reference TRBV5-1 and TRBJ1-6): KAGVTQTPRYLIKTRGQQVTLSCSPISGHRSVSWYQQTPGQGLQFLFEYFSETQRNKGNFPGRFSGRQFSNSRSEMNVSTLELGDSALYLCASSLIGTGVINSPLHFGNGTRLTVT.